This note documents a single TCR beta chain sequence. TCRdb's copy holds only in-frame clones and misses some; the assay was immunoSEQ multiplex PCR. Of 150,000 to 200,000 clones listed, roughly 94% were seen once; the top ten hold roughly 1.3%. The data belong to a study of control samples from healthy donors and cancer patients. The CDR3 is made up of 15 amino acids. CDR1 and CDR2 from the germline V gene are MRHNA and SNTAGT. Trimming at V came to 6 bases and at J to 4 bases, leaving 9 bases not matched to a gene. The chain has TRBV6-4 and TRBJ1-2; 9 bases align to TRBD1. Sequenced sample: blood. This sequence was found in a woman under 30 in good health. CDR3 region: CASRPEGTGSYGYTF. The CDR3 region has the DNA TGTGCCAGCAGGCCTGAGGGGACAGGGAGCTATGGCTACACCTTC.